These 32 T cell receptor beta chains share one sample of origin, sequenced in a study of blood T cells in healthy people across ages. Sample-barcoded 5' priming and a J-beta primer mix drove a second PCR of about 7 to 12 cycles. TCRdb re-called the 5' RACE reads through MiXCR, storing one row per CDR3 protein. The sample carries fewer than 650,000 distinct CDR3 sequences, roughly a quarter recorded once. The sample was also linked to a second study, of T cells of mothers and their children.

Source material: blood. These receptors came from a boy between 2 and 10 years old in good health.

This chain uses TRBV12-3 or TRBV12-4 with TRBJ2-5; D uncertain. The tail of the sequence fits TRBJ2-1 better, so the J call may be wrong. The CDR3 extends over 11 amino acids. As DNA, the CDR3 is TGTGCCAGCGAATCCAATAATGAGCAGTTCTTC. It is translated as CASESNNEQFF.

J is TRBJ2-5 and V is TRBV7-8, with D uncertain. There are 14 residues in the CDR3. V gave up 4 bases and J gave up 3 bases, with 12 bases separating them. Germline V gene data show CDR1 as SGHVS and CDR2 as FQNEAQ. The CDR3 DNA sequence: TGTGCCAGCAGCTCCCCAAGCCTGAAAGAGACCCAGTACTTC. This sequence encodes CASSSPSLKETQYF.

The J gene is TRBJ2-1, the V gene TRBV7-9; 9 bases match TRBD2. Germline V lookup: CDR1 SEHNR, CDR2 FQNEAQ (reference sequence). This CDR3 region has 16 residues. V trimming: 5 bases; J trimming: 3 bases; junction bases outside the gene matches: 8. The CDR3 spells CASSPTLAGLYNEQFF. In nucleotides, the CDR3 is TGTGCCAGCAGCCCCACCCTAGCGGGGCTCTACAATGAGCAGTTCTTC.

The genes are TRBV29-1 and TRBJ1-1; no clear D. Germline V gene sequence: CDR1 SQVTM, CDR2 ANQGSEA. Trimming shortened V by 6 bases and J by 0 bases, and 17 bases separated the two germline ends. The length of the CDR3 is 15 residues. The DNA of the CDR3 is TGCAGCGTAGCTGCTCGTCCGTTTTTGAACACTGAAGCTTTCTTT. It specifies CSVAARPFLNTEAFF.

This clonotype occurred a few times. This chain links TRBV4-1 with TRBJ2-3; 7 bases are a match to TRBD2. The CDR3 is made up of 15 amino acids. Germline CDR1 and CDR2: MGHRA and YSYEKL. The J segment lost 4 bases and the V segment lost 0 bases, leaving 4 bases of the junction unmatched. CDR3 in DNA: TGCGCCAGCAGCCAAGAGCCAAGCGGGGCAGATACGCAGTATTTT. Translated: CASSQEPSGADTQYF.

A few counts support this clonotype. J is TRBJ2-7 and V is TRBV5-1, with 8 bases matching TRBD1. With 0 bases clipped from V and 2 bases from J, the junction kept 1 base outside the gene matches. The germline V gene encodes CDR1 SGHRS and CDR2 YFSETQ. The CDR3 sequence is 14 residues long. The CDR3 sequence: CASSLAQGAYEQYF. The CDR3 region has the DNA TGCGCCAGCAGCTTGGCACAGGGGGCCTACGAGCAGTACTTC.

The chain joins TRBV7-9 to TRBJ2-6; TRBD1 aligns across 7 bases. Germline loops: CDR1 SEHNR, CDR2 FQNEAQ (reference sequence). V was pared by 2 bases and J by 3 bases, with 10 bases of the junction left unmatched. The CDR3 loop spans 18 amino acids. DNA of the CDR3: TGTGCCAGCAGCTTAATCGGGACAGTTTTTTTTGGGGCCAACGTCCTGACTTTC. It specifies CASSLIGTVFFGANVLTF.

The J gene is TRBJ2-7, the V gene TRBV27; no firm D call. V gave up 5 bases and J gave up 3 bases, with 11 bases separating them. The CDR3 has 13 amino acids. Germline V lookup: CDR1 MNHEY, CDR2 SMNVEV (reference sequence). The CDR3 reads CASSPGWDYEQYF. The CDR3 region has the DNA TGTGCCAGCAGTCCTGGATGGGACTACGAGCAGTACTTC.

This clonotype showed up just a few times. The genes are TRBV19 and TRBJ1-4; tentative D call: TRBD1 (6 bases). Germline assignment: CDR1 LNHDA and CDR2 SQIVND (reference sequence). With 2 bases removed from V and 4 bases from J, the gap between germline ends came to 14 bases. The CDR3 runs 16 residues. For the CDR3, the DNA is TGTGCCAGTAGTATAAGTTCAGGGGCGAATAATGAAAAACTGTTTTTT. The encoded protein is CASSISSGANNEKLFF.

The chain joins TRBV7-9 to TRBJ2-5; D not certain. The J call may be in error: the DNA end matches TRBJ2-1 better. The CDR3 runs to 12 residues. From germline, CDR1 is SEHNR and CDR2 FQNEAQ (reference sequence). DNA for the CDR3: TGTGCCAGCAGCGAAGCTTCAACCGAGCAGTTCTTC. It translates to CASSEASTEQFF.

J is TRBJ2-1 and V is TRBV18; the D gene is possibly TRBD2 (5 bases). Between the trimmed V and J ends, which lost 2 bases and 1 base, there was a span of 9 bases. Germline V gene sequence: CDR1 KGHSH, CDR2 LQKENI. The CDR3 totals 15 residues. DNA for the CDR3: TGTGCCAGCTCACCAAATCCGGGATCCTACAATGAGCAGTTCTTC. Its translation: CASSPNPGSYNEQFF.

This clonotype has a handful of counts. This chain connects TRBV29-1 to TRBJ2-1, with 11 bases fitting TRBD1. The trim removed 6 bases at V and 6 bases at J, leaving 10 bases unmatched. CDR1 and CDR2 from the germline V gene are SQVTM and ANQGSEA. The CDR3 has 15 amino acids. CDR3 in amino acids: CSVSLTGTGGNEQFF. The DNA of the CDR3 is TGCAGCGTCTCACTGACCGGGACAGGGGGCAATGAGCAGTTCTTC.

V gene TRBV9 combines with J gene TRBJ2-1, with D perhaps TRBD2 (6 bases). Germline CDR1 reads SGDLS; CDR2 reads YYNGEE. The CDR3 totals 18 residues. Trimming stripped 3 bases from V and 0 bases from J, with 19 bases between. In nucleotides, the CDR3 is TGTGCCAGCAGCGGACGAGGGTGGGGGGTAAACTCCTACAATGAGCAGTTCTTC. This encodes CASSGRGWGVNSYNEQFF.

The chain uses TRBV30 and TRBJ2-3, with 13 bases identical to TRBD2. Germline CDR1 is GTSNPN and CDR2 is SVGIG (reference sequence). Trimming cost V 1 base and J 5 bases; bases outside gene matches: 6. This CDR3 spans 16 amino acids. Here the CDR3 reads CAWSGGLAGVGDTQYF. The CDR3, as DNA: TGTGCCTGGAGTGGAGGACTAGCGGGAGTTGGAGATACGCAGTATTTT.

This chain uses TRBV7-8 with TRBJ2-5, with D possibly being TRBD1 or TRBD2 (5 bases each). Germline V gene data show CDR1 as SGHVS and CDR2 as FQNEAQ. Trimming took off 4 bases at V and 5 bases at J, with 20 bases between the two ends. CDR3 length: 16 amino acids. CDR3 protein: CASSSSTGTLGETQYF. The CDR3 DNA sequence: TGTGCCAGCAGCTCTTCTACCGGGACCTTAGGGGAGACCCAGTACTTC.

This rearrangement joins TRBV12-3 or TRBV12-4 to TRBJ2-4; either TRBD1 or TRBD2 may fit D (5 bases each). The CDR3 sequence is 16 residues long. The ends were cut back, 2 bases at V and 5 bases at J, with 16 bases in the middle. The CDR3 nucleotides are TGTGCCAGCAGTTTAATAACCGGGGCTAAGGAAAACATTCAGTACTTC. As protein: CASSLITGAKENIQYF.

This clonotype has a handful of counts. The V call is TRBV3-1, the J call TRBJ1-3; D not resolved. CDR1 and CDR2 (germline): LGHDT, YNNKEL (reference sequence). V was shortened by 2 bases and J by 0 bases, with 11 bases between the two germline ends. The CDR3 runs 16 residues. This CDR3 is CASSQLSPSSGNTIYF. CDR3 bases: TGTGCCAGCAGCCAATTAAGTCCGAGCTCTGGAAACACCATATATTTT.

On this clonotype itself: An end of the junction does not agree with germline; a read error may underlie this. The V and J genes are TRBV7-6 and TRBJ2-6; the D gene is possibly TRBD2 (6 bases). CDR3 length equals 18 residues. Germline-derived CDR1 and CDR2 are SGHVS and FNYEAQ. Here the CDR3 DNA reads TGTGCCAGCGGCTTAGAGCCAGGAGGGCTCTCTGGGGCCAACGTCCTGACTTTC. It translates to CASGLEPGGLSGANVLTF.

This clonotype was observed many times. The chain employs TRBV10-3 and TRBJ1-1; the D gene is possibly TRBD1 (6 bases). Germline CDR1 is ENHRY and CDR2 is SYGVKD. This CDR3 spans 14 amino acids. The V and J ends lost 6 bases and 4 bases respectively, with 15 bases between them. The CDR3 DNA follows: TGTGCCATCAGGATGGACAGCTCGACCACTGAAGCTTTCTTT. Its protein product is CAIRMDSSTTEAFF.

This clonotype was observed a few times. The V call is TRBV7-9, the J call TRBJ2-5; possibly TRBD1 for D (6 bases). CDR3 size: 14 residues. Trimming cost V 4 bases and J 2 bases, with 11 bases left between them. Per germline, CDR1 SEHNR and CDR2 FQNEAQ (reference sequence). The CDR3 reads CASSSKGGQETQYF. In DNA, the CDR3 is TGTGCCAGCAGCTCGAAAGGGGGACAAGAGACCCAGTACTTC.

The J gene is TRBJ2-1, the V gene TRBV24-1; TRBD2 might be the D (6 bases). Germline CDR1 is KGHDR and CDR2 is SFDVKD. The V and J ends lost 5 bases and 5 bases respectively, with 12 bases between them. This CDR3 is built from 14 residues. The CDR3 is CATSGGSGDNEQFF. CDR3 coding DNA: TGTGCCACCAGTGGGGGTTCGGGGGACAATGAGCAGTTCTTC.

The chain combines TRBV7-9 with TRBJ2-5; the D gene could be TRBD1 or TRBD2 (6 bases each). The V end lost 1 base, the J end lost 11 bases, and 11 bases lay between the germline ends. The CDR3 loop spans 12 amino acids. Germline CDR1 and CDR2: SEHNR and FQNEAQ (reference sequence). The CDR3 DNA reads as TGTGCCAGCAGCTTAGAGGGGGGAAAGCAGTACTTC. Protein: CASSLEGGKQYF. The full variable domain, in which reference TRBV7-9 and TRBJ2-5 provide the parts outside the CDR3, is DTGVSQNPRHKITKRGQNVTFRCDPISEHNRLYWYRQTLGQGPEFLTYFQNEAQLEKSRLLSDRFSAERPKGSFSTLEIQRTEQGDSAMYLCASSLEGGKQYFGPGTRLLVL.

The V call is TRBV12-3 or TRBV12-4, the J call TRBJ2-1; D ambiguous. Trimming cost V 1 base and J 4 bases, with 11 bases left between them. This CDR3 comprises 15 residues. CDR3 DNA: TGTGCCAGCAGTTTAGGTGTGTTGGGGTACAATGAGCAGTTCTTC. This sequence encodes CASSLGVLGYNEQFF.

This clonotype was counted a few times. The rearrangement joins TRBV2 to TRBJ2-3, with D tentatively TRBD1 (6 bases). There are 17 residues in the CDR3. Germline values: CDR1 SNHLY, CDR2 FYNNEI. Deletions cut 7 bases from V and 4 bases from J, with 24 bases between. CDR3 amino acids: CASMGSTGTFRADTQYF. The CDR3 region has the DNA TGTGCCAGCATGGGGTCCACCGGGACATTTCGCGCAGATACGCAGTATTTT.

This chain connects TRBV6-1 to TRBJ1-1; no clear D gene. The CDR3 runs to 13 residues. Germline V lookup: CDR1 MNHNS, CDR2 SASEGT. Trimming removed 7 bases from V and 7 bases from J, with 16 bases in between. Here the CDR3 DNA reads TGTGCCAGCAACCCGGCGGTAGGGTATGAAGCTTTCTTT. Amino acid sequence: CASNPAVGYEAFF.

This clonotype was detected only a few times. This chain connects TRBV20-1 to TRBJ2-3; D may be TRBD1 (5 bases). Germline V gene sequence: CDR1 DFQATT, CDR2 SNEGSKA (reference sequence). Trimming removed 6 bases at V and 2 bases at J, with 15 bases between. This CDR3 is 14 amino acids long. CDR3 DNA sequence: TGCAGTGCCACACAGGTCTCCCTCACAGATACGCAGTATTTT. Protein sequence: CSATQVSLTDTQYF.

With regard to this clonotype: The junction shows a germline mismatch at one end, possibly a read error. The chain uses TRBV14 and TRBJ2-1; perhaps D is TRBD1 or TRBD2 (5 bases each). The CDR3 extends over 14 amino acids. Germline CDR1 reads SGHDN; CDR2 reads FVKESK. CDR3 in amino acids: CASGHHWGYNEQFF. The CDR3 DNA reads as TGTGCCAGCGGCCACCATTGGGGGTACAATGAGCAGTTCTTC.

V gene TRBV19 combines with J gene TRBJ1-4; tentatively, D is TRBD1 (5 bases). Trimming shortened V by 6 bases and J by 6 bases, and 11 bases separated the two germline ends. This CDR3 comprises 13 residues. Germline V gives CDR1 LNHDA, CDR2 SQIVND (reference sequence). In DNA, the CDR3 is TGTGCCAGTAGCCCAGGGACCTATGAAAAACTGTTTTTT. Translated: CASSPGTYEKLFF.

There are many counts of this clonotype. The chain couples TRBV7-9 to TRBJ1-2, with D perhaps matching TRBD1 (6 bases). Germline V gives CDR1 SEHNR, CDR2 FQNEAQ (reference sequence). The V and J ends lost 3 bases and 8 bases respectively, with 13 bases between them. The CDR3 covers 13 residues. This chain's CDR3 is CASSFPRGHGYTF. CDR3 DNA sequence: TGTGCCAGCAGCTTCCCCCGGGGGCACGGCTACACCTTC.

The chain carries TRBV20-1 and TRBJ2-1, with 8 bases that match TRBD1. From germline, CDR1 is DFQATT and CDR2 SNEGSKA (reference sequence). After removal of 2 bases from V and 6 bases from J, the junction contained 12 bases not matched to a gene. The CDR3 sequence is 16 residues long. The CDR3, as DNA: TGCAGTGCTAGATCGATGCTGGACAGGGTCCCCAATGAGCAGTTCTTC. Its translation: CSARSMLDRVPNEQFF.

The chain links TRBV5-5 to TRBJ2-2; TRBD1 matches 8 bases. Germline CDR1 reads SGHKS; CDR2 reads YYEKEE (reference sequence). V was clipped by 1 base and J by 3 bases; unmatched bases: 5. This CDR3 contains 16 residues. The CDR3 region has the DNA TGTGCCAGCAGCTTGAGGACAGGGATAGACACCGGGGAGCTGTTTTTT. Its protein product is CASSLRTGIDTGELFF.

V is TRBV10-3 and J is TRBJ2-4; TRBD1 matches at 11 bases. The CDR3 runs to 12 residues. The V gene's germline CDR1 is ENHRY and CDR2 SYGVKD. V was clipped by 8 bases and J by 8 bases; unmatched bases: 2. The DNA for the CDR3 is TGTGCCATCGGGACAGGGGGTGACATTCAGTACTTC. Its translation is CAIGTGGDIQYF.